These T cell receptor beta chains were read from a single sample in a study of blood T cell repertoires in COVID-19. Data came from immunoSEQ multiplex PCR; TCRdb stores just in-frame clones and leaves some out. In the table there are approximately 500,000 clones, roughly 91% of which are singletons. The source material was peripheral blood. Receptors originate from a woman aged 45-60 years with COVID-19, enrolled during active disease. CDR3s include the opening cysteine and the closing phenylalanine or tryptophan. The D gene is left open where the match is weak. Clone sizes are given selectively: once, few, many, or a class where the clone is expanded.

J,V,size,D,CDR3,DNA
TRBJ1-1,TRBV5-4,NA,NA,CASSLTAMNTEAFF,TGTGCCAGCAGCCTTACAGCTATGAACACTGAAGCTTTCTTT
TRBJ2-5,TRBV2,NA,TRBD2,CASKGASGGLYQETQYF,TGTGCCAGCAAGGGGGCTAGCGGGGGGCTGTACCAAGAGACCCAGTACTTC
TRBJ1-2,TRBV19,NA,NA,CASSPAERSAKGYTF,TGTGCCAGTAGTCCCGCCGAGCGCAGTGCTAAGGGCTACACCTTC
TRBJ1-5,TRBV5-6,NA,NA,CASSFSQSNQPQHF,TGTGCCAGCAGCTTCTCGCAGAGCAATCAGCCCCAGCATTTT
TRBJ1-1,TRBV2,NA,TRBD1,CASKIRQGPTEAFF,TGTGCCAGCAAAATTAGACAGGGACCCACTGAAGCTTTCTTT
TRBJ2-1,TRBV9,NA,TRBD2,CASSVDLASGGAREQFF,TGTGCCAGCAGCGTAGATCTAGCTAGCGGGGGGGCCAGGGAGCAGTTCTTC
TRBJ2-4,TRBV5-4,NA,TRBD2,CASSWKGGDIQYF,TGTGCCAGCAGCTGGAAGGGAGGGGACATTCAGTACTTC
TRBJ1-1,TRBV9,NA,NA,CASSVEGGRDTEAFF,TGTGCCAGCAGCGTAGAAGGGGGTAGGGACACTGAAGCTTTCTTT
TRBJ1-1,TRBV21-1,NA,NA,CASSKYGRTEAFF,TGTGCCAGCAGCAAATACGGGAGGACTGAAGCTTTCTTT
TRBJ1-2,TRBV21-1,NA,NA,CASSRRQGPLLGGYTF,TGTGCCAGCAGCAGAAGACAGGGTCCCTTGCTAGGTGGCTACACCTTC
TRBJ2-2,TRBV9,NA,TRBD1,CASSVTDRGPNTGELFF,TGTGCCAGCAGCGTTACGGACAGGGGGCCGAACACCGGGGAGCTGTTTTTT
TRBJ2-3,TRBV5-4,NA,TRBD1,CASSRGQTSTDTQYF,TGTGCCAGCAGCCGGGGACAGACGAGCACAGATACGCAGTATTTT
TRBJ1-2,TRBV5-1,NA,NA,CASSQDQGQEEGYTF,TGCGCCAGCAGCCAAGATCAGGGGCAGGAAGAAGGCTACACCTTC
TRBJ1-1,TRBV2,NA,TRBD1,CASSAYRGRAFF,TGTGCCAGCAGTGCTTACAGGGGGCGGGCTTTCTTT
TRBJ2-1,TRBV5-1,NA,TRBD2,CASSPTSGYNEQFF,TGCGCCAGCAGTCCAACTAGCGGCTACAATGAGCAGTTCTTC
TRBJ1-2,TRBV6-5,NA,NA,CASSSHQGWEGYTF,TGTGCCAGCAGTTCCCACCAGGGGTGGGAAGGCTACACCTTC
TRBJ2-7,TRBV19,NA,TRBD2,CATFGGDEQYF,TGTGCCACTTTCGGGGGGGACGAGCAGTACTTC
TRBJ2-7,TRBV2,NA,NA,CATRLGGDSYEQYF,TGTGCCACCCGCCTGGGGGGTGACTCCTACGAGCAGTACTTC
TRBJ2-1,TRBV27,NA,NA,CASSLSLNNEQFF,TGTGCCAGCAGTTTATCCCTTAACAATGAGCAGTTCTTC
TRBJ2-7,TRBV5-1,few,TRBD2,CASSPSGVSRGEQYF,TGCGCCAGCAGCCCTAGCGGGGTTAGTCGAGGCGAGCAGTACTTC
TRBJ1-1,TRBV5-1,once,TRBD1,CASSRDSTEAFF,TGCGCCAGCAGCCGGGACAGTACTGAAGCTTTCTTT
TRBJ2-5,TRBV5-1,NA,TRBD2,CASSPPVAGDETQYF,TGCGCCAGCAGCCCACCAGTAGCGGGGGACGAGACCCAGTACTTC
TRBJ2-2,TRBV10-2,NA,NA,CASSGSWTANTGELFF,TGCGCCAGCAGTGGTTCGTGGACAGCGAACACCGGGGAGCTGTTTTTT
TRBJ1-5,TRBV7-8,few,NA,CASSDGTSNQPQHF,TGTGCCAGCAGCGACGGGACTTCCAATCAGCCCCAGCATTTT
TRBJ2-3,TRBV5-1,NA,TRBD1,CASSTGQGADTQYF,TGCGCCAGCAGCACGGGACAGGGAGCAGATACGCAGTATTTT
TRBJ2-2,TRBV5-1,NA,TRBD2,CASSSSGGAGELFF,TGCGCCAGCAGCTCTAGCGGGGGGGCCGGGGAGCTGTTTTTT
TRBJ2-1,TRBV5-1,NA,NA,CASSLGLATASYNEQFF,TGCGCCAGCAGCTTGGGGTTAGCGACCGCTTCGTACAATGAGCAGTTCTTC
TRBJ1-1,TRBV27,NA,NA,CASSRWVRGEEAFF,TGTGCCAGCAGTCGGTGGGTTCGTGGAGAAGAAGCTTTCTTT
TRBJ1-1,TRBV3-1/TRBV3-2,NA,NA,CASSSAAGTEAFF,TGTGCCAGCAGCTCGGCCGCGGGCACTGAAGCTTTCTTT
TRBJ2-2,TRBV11-2,NA,NA,CASSIGTDTGELFF,TGTGCCAGCAGCATTGGGACTGATACCGGGGAGCTGTTTTTT
TRBJ1-2,TRBV7-9,NA,NA,CASSLPREGGYGYTF,TGTGCCAGCAGCCTACCGAGGGAGGGCGGCTATGGCTACACCTTC
TRBJ2-2,TRBV10-2,few,NA,CASGAEAGELFF,TGCGCCAGCGGAGCCGAGGCCGGGGAGCTGTTTTTT
TRBJ2-3,TRBV4-1,NA,TRBD2,CASSQGLAGGPSTDTQYF,TGCGCCAGCAGCCAAGGACTAGCGGGGGGGCCCAGCACAGATACGCAGTATTTT
TRBJ2-1,TRBV19,once,TRBD2,CASSIRNSGGANEQFF,TGTGCCAGTAGTATAAGGAATAGCGGGGGGGCTAATGAGCAGTTCTTC
TRBJ2-7,TRBV5-6,NA,NA,CASNSLLGVHEQYF,TGTGCCAGCAACAGCTTGCTAGGGGTACACGAGCAGTACTTC
TRBJ1-5,TRBV6-5,NA,TRBD1,CASTEAGGQPQHF,TGTGCCAGCACGGAGGCAGGGGGTCAGCCCCAGCATTTT
TRBJ2-4,TRBV9,NA,NA,CASSGDGRNIQYF,TGTGCCAGCAGCGGCGACGGGAGAAACATTCAGTACTTC
TRBJ1-1,TRBV15,NA,TRBD1,CATTRDRANTEAFF,TGTGCCACTACACGAGACAGGGCGAACACTGAAGCTTTCTTT
TRBJ2-2,TRBV5-1,NA,TRBD1,CASSSGQGAPMNTGELFF,TGCGCCAGCAGCTCCGGACAGGGGGCCCCCATGAACACCGGGGAGCTGTTTTTT
TRBJ2-1,TRBV6-5,NA,NA,CASRSRHEQFF,TGTGCCAGCAGAAGCAGGCATGAGCAGTTCTTC
TRBJ1-2,TRBV6-5,NA,NA,CASRSRGYNYGYTF,TGTGCCAGCCGCTCAAGAGGGTACAACTATGGCTACACCTTC
TRBJ1-1,TRBV10-1,once,NA,CASRPAGVNTEAFF,TGCGCCAGCAGACCCGCGGGGGTCAACACTGAAGCTTTCTTT
TRBJ1-4,TRBV29-1,NA,TRBD1,CSVEGQGSTANEKLFF,TGCAGCGTTGAAGGACAGGGGTCTACGGCTAATGAAAAACTGTTTTTT
TRBJ2-5,TRBV11-2,NA,NA,CASSLASGETQYF,TGTGCCAGCAGCTTAGCGAGCGGAGAGACCCAGTACTTC
TRBJ1-4,TRBV2,NA,TRBD1,CASSSPRGGGSREKLFF,TGTGCCAGCAGTTCCCCGCGAGGGGGCGGGTCCCGTGAAAAACTGTTTTTT
TRBJ1-1,TRBV19,NA,TRBD1,CASRGDRDEAFF,TGTGCCAGTAGGGGGGACAGGGATGAAGCTTTCTTT
TRBJ1-1,TRBV3-1/TRBV3-2,NA,TRBD1,CASSLGRGYTEAFF,TGTGCCAGCAGCCTGGGCAGGGGGTATACTGAAGCTTTCTTT
TRBJ1-5,TRBV27,NA,NA,CASSLVSGQPQHF,TGTGCCAGCAGTTTAGTTTCGGGTCAGCCCCAGCATTTT
TRBJ2-3,TRBV10-3,once,TRBD2,CAIRAGRGGDVDTQYF,TGTGCCATCCGCGCCGGGAGGGGGGGGGACGTAGATACGCAGTATTTT
TRBJ2-3,TRBV29-1,NA,TRBD2,CSVEVLAGEDTQYF,TGCAGCGTTGAAGTGCTAGCGGGCGAAGATACGCAGTATTTT
TRBJ1-4,TRBV7-9,once,TRBD1,CASSSPRQGGEKLFF,TGTGCCAGCAGCTCCCCAAGACAGGGTGGCGAAAAACTGTTTTTT
TRBJ2-3,TRBV5-4,NA,TRBD2,CASSLAGGSGGTNTQYF,TGTGCCAGCAGCTTGGCCGGGGGTAGCGGGGGTACGAATACGCAGTATTTT
TRBJ2-1,TRBV28,NA,TRBD2,CASSLWGGVNEQFF,TGTGCCAGCAGTTTATGGGGAGGGGTCAATGAGCAGTTCTTC